This T cell receptor (beta chain) was sequenced during a study of blood T cell repertoires in COVID-19. Study information: COVID-19 samples from acute and convalescent phases originated in the United States, Italy and Spain.

Study processing details: Reference gene primers were amplified, and this amplification served to estimate nucleated cell counts. Clones were read by immunoSEQ multiplex PCR, and TCRdb kept only the in-frame ones, dropping some. D and trimming were read from the DNA, whereas the V and J calls and clone size are those reported in that table. The sample carries some 180,000 clones, about 88% recorded once. What was sequenced was peripheral blood. The receptor's source is a man aged 40-49 years with active or convalescent COVID-19.

Here the CDR3 reads CATLGQNGFKETQYF. CDR3 nucleotides: TGTGCCACCTTGGGCCAAAATGGGTTTAAAGAGACCCAGTACTTC. V usage is TRBV15 and J usage is TRBJ2-5, with D hard to call. Germline values: CDR1 LNHNV, CDR2 YYDKDF (reference sequence). The CDR3 extends over 15 amino acids. Trimming cost V 8 bases and J 3 bases, with 19 bases left between them.